The 16 T cell receptor beta chains below come from one sample, sequenced in a study of cytomegalovirus exposure and HLA in healthy donors. Assay used: immunoSEQ multiplex PCR; TCRdb lists only in-frame clones, some missing. This table has about 160,000 clones, approximately 87% appearing once. The sequenced material came from PBMCs. The receptors were gathered from a woman aged 25-40 years in good health and CMV-seronegative.

This rearrangement joins TRBV20-1 to TRBJ2-7; TRBD2 is a possible D gene (7 bases). There are 11 residues in the CDR3. V lost 7 bases and J lost 7, with 14 bases in between. Germline assignment: CDR1 DFQATT and CDR2 SNEGSKA (reference sequence). In nucleotides, the CDR3 is TGCAGTGGGGGGGGCCCGTATGAGCAGTACTTC. Protein: CSGGGPYEQYF.

This sequence joins TRBV6-6 and TRBJ1-1; no firm D call. Germline V gives CDR1 MNHNY, CDR2 SVGAGI (reference sequence). The CDR3 is 16 amino acids. Trimming took 0 bases from V and 5 from J, leaving 16 bases between them. For the CDR3, the DNA is TGTGCCAGCAGTTACTCTTTGAGGCAGGACCGGACTGAAGCTTTCTTT. This sequence encodes CASSYSLRQDRTEAFF.

The gene calls are TRBV9 and TRBJ1-2; 8 bases are a match to TRBD1. The V segment lost 2 bases and the J segment 6 bases; nucleotides outside the gene matches: 3. This CDR3 spans 13 amino acids. Germline V gene data show CDR1 as SGDLS and CDR2 as YYNGEE. The CDR3 DNA sequence: TGTGCCAGCAGCGTGCAGGGGGCACATGGCTACACCTTC. The encoded protein is CASSVQGAHGYTF.

The CDR3 coding sequence is TGCGCCAGCAGCTTGGCCAGGGGGGAGGGTAGGAACACTGAAGCTTTCTTT. It codes for CASSLARGEGRNTEAFF. J is TRBJ1-1 and V is TRBV5-1; 7 bases align to TRBD1. Germline-derived CDR1 and CDR2 are SGHRS and YFSETQ. The CDR3 loop spans 17 amino acids. The trim removed 0 bases at V and 1 base at J, leaving 9 bases unmatched.

The V gene is TRBV7-2, the J gene TRBJ2-5, with TRBD1 matching over 7 bases. Germline assignment: CDR1 SGHTA and CDR2 FQGNSA. This CDR3 is built from 15 residues. The J segment lost 5 bases and the V segment lost 5 bases, leaving 11 bases of the junction unmatched. For the CDR3, the DNA is TGTGCCAGCAGCCAAATGACTCGCAGGGGGGAGACCCAGTACTTC. Translating gives CASSQMTRRGETQYF.

The chain uses TRBV7-2 and TRBJ1-4; TRBD1 is a possible D gene (5 bases). V was shortened by 1 base and J by 6 bases, with 12 bases between the two germline ends. Germline CDR1 is SGHTA and CDR2 is FQGNSA. This CDR3 has 15 residues. In DNA, the CDR3 is TGTGCCAGCAGCTTAGTTCAGGGTCCCTATGAAAAACTGTTTTTT. Its translation: CASSLVQGPYEKLFF. Supplemented by reference TRBV7-2 and TRBJ1-4, the full variable domain reads GAGVSQSPSNKVTEKGKDVELRCDPISGHTALYWYRQSLGQGLEFLIYFQGNSAPDKSGLPSDRFSAERTGGSVSTLTIQRTQQEDSAVYLCASSLVQGPYEKLFFGSGTQLSVL.

The gene calls are TRBV5-1 and TRBJ1-2, with 7 bases fitting TRBD1. The CDR3 is made up of 14 amino acids. V was clipped by 4 bases and J by 6 bases; unmatched bases: 9. Germline V CDR1 and CDR2: SGHRS, YFSETQ. The CDR3 sequence is CASSTRQGTDGYTF. Written as DNA, the CDR3 is TGCGCCAGCAGCACAAGACAGGGTACGGATGGCTACACCTTC.

The rearrangement uses TRBV27 and TRBJ1-5; 7 bases agree with TRBD1. CDR3 length: 16 amino acids. After removal of 0 bases from V and 7 bases from J, the junction contained 9 bases not matched to a gene. CDR1 is MNHEY and CDR2 is SMNVEV in the germline V gene (reference sequence). CDR3 residues: CASSLSLGGSGQPQHF. The CDR3 coding sequence is TGTGCCAGCAGTTTATCGTTAGGGGGCTCGGGACAGCCCCAGCATTTT.

This chain uses TRBV7-2 with TRBJ2-7; unclear D gene. The CDR3 totals 14 residues. The V gene's germline CDR1 is SGHTA and CDR2 FQGNSA. The V gene lost 5 bases and the J gene lost 0 bases, with 11 bases spanning the gap. Here the CDR3 DNA reads TGTGCCAGCAGCCTTCTGATTGCCTCCTACGAGCAGTACTTC. Amino acid sequence: CASSLLIASYEQYF.

This chain connects TRBV6-1 to TRBJ1-4, with D possibly being TRBD1 (5 bases). CDR3 size: 16 residues. Germline V CDR1 and CDR2: MNHNS, SASEGT. The V end was cut by 4 bases, the J end by 4 bases, with 16 bases between. CDR3 coding DNA: TGTGCCAGCAGTGGTGGGACCGCGGGCCTTAATGAAAAACTGTTTTTT. The encoded protein is CASSGGTAGLNEKLFF.

The J gene is TRBJ1-4, the V gene TRBV15; D not certain. Germline CDR1 reads LNHNV; CDR2 reads YYDKDF (reference sequence). The germline V and J ends were trimmed by 0 bases and 6 bases, with 5 bases remaining between them. The CDR3 covers 13 residues. CDR3 nucleotides: TGTGCCACCAGCAGAGATGGCTATGAAAAACTGTTTTTT. The encoded protein is CATSRDGYEKLFF.

CDR3 loop: CASSLFSSGSYNEQFF. The CDR3 region has the DNA TGTGCCAGCAGTTTATTTTCTAGCGGGAGTTACAATGAGCAGTTCTTC. The chain is built from TRBV27 and TRBJ2-1; TRBD2 matches at 10 bases. Germline-derived CDR1 and CDR2 are MNHEY and SMNVEV (reference sequence). This CDR3 comprises 16 residues. V was pared by 1 base and J by 4 bases, with 4 bases of the junction left unmatched.

V gene TRBV30 combines with J gene TRBJ1-3; TRBD1 agrees at 7 bases. The junction had 14 bases not matched to a gene; V was cut back by 3 bases and J by 0 bases. This CDR3 has 18 amino acids. The germline V gene encodes CDR1 GTSNPN and CDR2 SVGIG (reference sequence). DNA of the CDR3: TGTGCCTGGAGATACGGACAGGCCCGCTCAACCTCTGGAAACACCATATATTTT. Its translation is CAWRYGQARSTSGNTIYF. The variable domain in full, with the rest retrieved from reference TRBV30 and TRBJ1-3, is SQTIHQWPATLVQPVGSPLSLECTVEGTSNPNLYWYRQAAGRGLQLLFYSVGIGQISSEVPQNLSASRPQDRQFILSSKKLLLSDSGFYLCAWRYGQARSTSGNTIYFGEGSWLTVV.

The gene calls are TRBV4-2 and TRBJ2-5; D unresolved. The CDR3 is 10 residues long. The V gene lost 10 bases and the J gene lost 0 bases, with 3 bases spanning the gap. Germline V gives CDR1 LGHNA, CDR2 YNFKEQ. The CDR3, as DNA: TGTGCCAAGTACCAAGAGACCCAGTACTTC. Translated, it gives CAKYQETQYF.

V usage is TRBV2 and J usage is TRBJ1-3; D remains unclear. CDR1 and CDR2 from the germline V gene are SNHLY and FYNNEI. Trimming took off 7 bases at V and 2 bases at J, with 21 bases between the two ends. This CDR3 has 17 amino acids. The CDR3 coding sequence is TGTGCCAGCACCCTGATTGGTGGGTCCGGGGCTGGAAACACCATATATTTT. This encodes CASTLIGGSGAGNTIYF. Looking up the rest from reference TRBV2 and TRBJ1-3 gives the full variable domain: EPEVTQTPSHQVTQMGQEVILRCVPISNHLYFYWYRQILGQKVEFLVSFYNNEISEKSEIFDDQFSVERPDGSNFTLKIRSTKLEDSAMYFCASTLIGGSGAGNTIYFGEGSWLTVV.

The gene calls are TRBV29-1 and TRBJ1-1, with D maybe TRBD1 (5 bases). This CDR3 is built from 13 residues. V was pared by 6 bases and J by 2 bases, with 13 bases between. Per germline, CDR1 SQVTM and CDR2 ANQGSEA. The CDR3 nucleotides read TGCAGCGTGAAGACAGAGACTAACACTGAAGCTTTCTTT. Its protein product is CSVKTETNTEAFF. Full variable domain (missing parts from reference TRBV29-1 and TRBJ1-1): SAVISQKPSRDICQRGTSLTIQCQVDSQVTMMFWYRQQPGQSLTLIATANQGSEATYESGFVIDKFPISRPNLTFSTLTVSNMSPEDSSIYLCSVKTETNTEAFFGQGTRLTVV.